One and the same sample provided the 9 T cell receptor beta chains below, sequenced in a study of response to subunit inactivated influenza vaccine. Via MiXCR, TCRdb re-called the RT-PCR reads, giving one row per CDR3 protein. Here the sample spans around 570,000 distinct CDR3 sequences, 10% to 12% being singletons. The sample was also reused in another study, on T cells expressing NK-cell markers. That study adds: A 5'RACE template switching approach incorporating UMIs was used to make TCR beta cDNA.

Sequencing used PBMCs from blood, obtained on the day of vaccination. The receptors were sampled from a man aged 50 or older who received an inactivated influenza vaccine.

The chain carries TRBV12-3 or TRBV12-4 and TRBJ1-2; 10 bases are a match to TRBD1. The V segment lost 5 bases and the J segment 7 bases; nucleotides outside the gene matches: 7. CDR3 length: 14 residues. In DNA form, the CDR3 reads TGTGCCAGCAGTGTCCCCGGGACAGGGGTTGGCTACACCTTC. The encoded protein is CASSVPGTGVGYTF.

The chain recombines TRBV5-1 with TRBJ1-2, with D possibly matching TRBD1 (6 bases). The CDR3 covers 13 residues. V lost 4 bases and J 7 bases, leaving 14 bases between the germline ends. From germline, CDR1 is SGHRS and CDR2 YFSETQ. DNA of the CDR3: TGCGCCAGCAGCCCCGGGACAAGACCTGGCTACACCTTC. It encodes CASSPGTRPGYTF.

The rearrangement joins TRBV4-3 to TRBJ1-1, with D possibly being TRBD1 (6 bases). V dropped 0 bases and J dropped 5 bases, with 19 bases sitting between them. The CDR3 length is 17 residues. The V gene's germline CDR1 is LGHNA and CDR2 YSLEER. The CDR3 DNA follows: TGCGCCAGCAGCCAAGATCCCCCTTCGGGGGGCCTAACTGAAGCTTTCTTT. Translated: CASSQDPPSGGLTEAFF.

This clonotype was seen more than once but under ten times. The CDR3 DNA sequence: TGTGCCAGCTCCCCAGGGGTACCGCAAGAGACCCAGTACTTC. Encoded protein: CASSPGVPQETQYF. The chain joins TRBV18 to TRBJ2-5, with D possibly matching TRBD1 (6 bases). The CDR3 is 14 residues long. Trimming took 6 bases from V and 2 from J, leaving 13 bases between them. The germline CDR1 and CDR2 sequences are KGHSH and LQKENI.

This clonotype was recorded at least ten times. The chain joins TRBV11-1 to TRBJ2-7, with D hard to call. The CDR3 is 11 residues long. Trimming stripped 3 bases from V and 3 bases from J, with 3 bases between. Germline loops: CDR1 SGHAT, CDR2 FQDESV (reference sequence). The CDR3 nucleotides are TGTGCCAGCAGCTTTGACTACGAGCAGTACTTC. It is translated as CASSFDYEQYF.

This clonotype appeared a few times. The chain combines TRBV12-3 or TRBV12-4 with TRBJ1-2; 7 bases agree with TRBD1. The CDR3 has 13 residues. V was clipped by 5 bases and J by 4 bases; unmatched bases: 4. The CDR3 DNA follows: TGTGCCAGCAGTAGGACAGGTTTCTATGGCTACACCTTC. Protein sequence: CASSRTGFYGYTF.

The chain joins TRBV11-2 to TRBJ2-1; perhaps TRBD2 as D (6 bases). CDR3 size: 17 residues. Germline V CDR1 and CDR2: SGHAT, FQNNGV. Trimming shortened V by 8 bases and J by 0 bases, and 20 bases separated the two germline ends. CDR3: CASRPPGRGSSYNEQFF. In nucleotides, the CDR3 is TGTGCCAGCCGACCACCGGGGCGGGGTAGCTCCTACAATGAGCAGTTCTTC.

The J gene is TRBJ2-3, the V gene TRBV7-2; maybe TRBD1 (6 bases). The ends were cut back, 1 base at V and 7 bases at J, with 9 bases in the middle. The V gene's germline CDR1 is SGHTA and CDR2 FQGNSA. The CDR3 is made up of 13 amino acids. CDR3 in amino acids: CASSLEQGNTQYF. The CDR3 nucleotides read TGTGCCAGCAGCTTAGAGCAGGGGAATACGCAGTATTTT. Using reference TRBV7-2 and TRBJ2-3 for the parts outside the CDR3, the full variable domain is GAGVSQSPSNKVTEKGKDVELRCDPISGHTALYWYRQSLGQGLEFLIYFQGNSAPDKSGLPSDRFSAERTGGSVSTLTIQRTQQEDSAVYLCASSLEQGNTQYFGPGTRLTVL.

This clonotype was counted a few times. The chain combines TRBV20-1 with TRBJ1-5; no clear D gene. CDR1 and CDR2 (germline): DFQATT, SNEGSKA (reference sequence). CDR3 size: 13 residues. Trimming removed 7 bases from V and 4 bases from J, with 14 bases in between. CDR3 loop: CSVQTATNQPQHF. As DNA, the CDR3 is TGCAGTGTACAAACAGCGACAAATCAGCCCCAGCATTTT.